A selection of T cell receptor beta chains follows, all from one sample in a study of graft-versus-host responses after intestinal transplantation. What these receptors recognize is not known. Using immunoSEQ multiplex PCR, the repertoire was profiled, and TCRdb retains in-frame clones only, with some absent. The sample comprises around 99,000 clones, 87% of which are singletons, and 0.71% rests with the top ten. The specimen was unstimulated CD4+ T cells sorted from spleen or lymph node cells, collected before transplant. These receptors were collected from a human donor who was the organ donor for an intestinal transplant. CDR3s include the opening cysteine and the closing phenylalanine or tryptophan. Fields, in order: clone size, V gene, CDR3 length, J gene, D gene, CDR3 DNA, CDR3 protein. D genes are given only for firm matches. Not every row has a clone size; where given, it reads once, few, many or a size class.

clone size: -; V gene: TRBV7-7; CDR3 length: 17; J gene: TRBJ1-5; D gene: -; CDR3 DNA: TGTGCCAGCAGCTATTGCCCGGGACCTGATAGCAATCAGCCCCAGCATTTT; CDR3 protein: CASSYCPGPDSNQPQHF
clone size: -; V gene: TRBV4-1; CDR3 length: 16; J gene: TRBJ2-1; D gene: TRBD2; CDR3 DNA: TGCGCCAGCAGCCATAATAGCGGGGGGGCAAAAAATGAGCAGTTCTTC; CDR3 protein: CASSHNSGGAKNEQFF
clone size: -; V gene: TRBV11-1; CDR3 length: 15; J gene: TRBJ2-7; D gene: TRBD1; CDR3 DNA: TGTGCCAGCAGCACCCGACAGGGAGCGCGGAGGGAGCAGTACTTC; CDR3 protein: CASSTRQGARREQYF
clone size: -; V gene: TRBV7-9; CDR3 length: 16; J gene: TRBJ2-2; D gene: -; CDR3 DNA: TGTGCCAGCAGCTCGCAAGGGACCACTAACACCGGGGAGCTGTTTTTT; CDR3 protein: CASSSQGTTNTGELFF
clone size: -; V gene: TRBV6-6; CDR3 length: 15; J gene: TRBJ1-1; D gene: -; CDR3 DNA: TGTGCCAGCAGTTACTGGGGGGGAGGGGTTACTGAAGCTTTCTTT; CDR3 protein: CASSYWGGGVTEAFF
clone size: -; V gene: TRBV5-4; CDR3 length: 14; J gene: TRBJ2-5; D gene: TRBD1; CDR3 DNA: TGTGCCAGCAGCCCTCGGACAGGATTGGAGACCCAGTACTTC; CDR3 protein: CASSPRTGLETQYF
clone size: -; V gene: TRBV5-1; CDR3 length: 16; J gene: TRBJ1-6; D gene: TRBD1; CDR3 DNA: TGCGCCAGCAGTGTTACAGGGGTTAACTATAATTCACCCCTCCACTTT; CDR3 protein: CASSVTGVNYNSPLHF
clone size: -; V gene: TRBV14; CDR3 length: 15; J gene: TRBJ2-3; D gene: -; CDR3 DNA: TGTGCCAGCAGCCAGACAATGCCCCGGAGAGATACGCAGTATTTT; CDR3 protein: CASSQTMPRRDTQYF
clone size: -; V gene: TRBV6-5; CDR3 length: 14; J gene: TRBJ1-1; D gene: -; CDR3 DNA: TGTGCCAGCAGTTACTCAAGTGAGGACACTGAAGCTTTCTTT; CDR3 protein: CASSYSSEDTEAFF
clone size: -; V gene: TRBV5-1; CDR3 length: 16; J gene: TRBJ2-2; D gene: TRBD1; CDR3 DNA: TGCGCCAGCAGCACGGGACAGGCCTACAACACCGGGGAGCTGTTTTTT; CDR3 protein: CASSTGQAYNTGELFF
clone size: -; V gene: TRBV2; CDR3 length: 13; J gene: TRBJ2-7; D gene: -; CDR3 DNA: TGTGCCAGCAGGGGGGAGGTCGCCTACGAGCAGTACTTC; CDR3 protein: CASRGEVAYEQYF
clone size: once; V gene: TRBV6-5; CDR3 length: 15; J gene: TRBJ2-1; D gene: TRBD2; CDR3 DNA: TGTGCCAGCAGTGCCGGAGCGGGGGCCAGCAATGAGCAGTTCTTC; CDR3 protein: CASSAGAGASNEQFF
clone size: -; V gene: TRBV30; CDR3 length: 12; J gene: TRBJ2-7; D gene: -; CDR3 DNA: TGTGCCTGGCAGGGTGGGGCGTACGAGCAGTACTTC; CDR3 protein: CAWQGGAYEQYF
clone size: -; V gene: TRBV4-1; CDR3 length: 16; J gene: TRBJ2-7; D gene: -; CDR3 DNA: TGCGCCAGCAGCCAAGTTTCTGTTCTAGGCTCCTACGAGCAGTACTTC; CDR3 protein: CASSQVSVLGSYEQYF
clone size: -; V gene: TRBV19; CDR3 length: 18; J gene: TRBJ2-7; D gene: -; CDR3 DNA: TGTGCCAGTAGTATCTCGGGTTCGGGGCATGCCGGTACCTACGAGCAGTACTTC; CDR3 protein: CASSISGSGHAGTYEQYF
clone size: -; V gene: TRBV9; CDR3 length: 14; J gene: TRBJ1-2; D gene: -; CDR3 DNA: TGTGCCAGCAGCAAAAACAGGGCGGACTATGGCTACACCTTC; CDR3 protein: CASSKNRADYGYTF
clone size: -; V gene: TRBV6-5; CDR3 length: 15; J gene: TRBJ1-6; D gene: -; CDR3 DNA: TGTGCCAGCAGCCAGGCCGTTGGCTTTAATTCACCCCTCCACTTT; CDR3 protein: CASSQAVGFNSPLHF
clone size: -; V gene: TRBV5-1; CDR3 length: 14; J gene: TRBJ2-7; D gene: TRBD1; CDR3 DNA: TGCGCCAGCAGGGAGGGACAGGTTGTCCACGAGCAGTACTTC; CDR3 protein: CASREGQVVHEQYF
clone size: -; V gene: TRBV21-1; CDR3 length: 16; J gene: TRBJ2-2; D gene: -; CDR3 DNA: TGTGCCAGCAGCTACCGGGACACCGAAAACACCGGGGAGCTGTTTTTT; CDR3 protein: CASSYRDTENTGELFF
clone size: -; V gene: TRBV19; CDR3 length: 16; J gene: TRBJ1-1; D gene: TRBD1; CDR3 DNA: TGTGCCAGTAGTATACCGTACCGGGACAGGGGCACTGAAGCTTTCTTT; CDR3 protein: CASSIPYRDRGTEAFF
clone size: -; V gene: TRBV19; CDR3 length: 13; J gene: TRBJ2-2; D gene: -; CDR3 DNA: TGTGCCAGTAGTCCCTCTAGGACCGGGGAGCTGTTTTTT; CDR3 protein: CASSPSRTGELFF
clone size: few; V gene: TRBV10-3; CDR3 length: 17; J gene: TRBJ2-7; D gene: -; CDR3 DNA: TGTGCCATCAGTGAGCGGGGGTTGGGCAGGTCCCCCTACGAGCAGTACTTC; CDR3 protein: CAISERGLGRSPYEQYF
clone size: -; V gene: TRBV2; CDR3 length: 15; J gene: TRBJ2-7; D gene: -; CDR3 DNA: TGTGCCAGCATCACCCATGGTTTGGTAAACTACGAGCAGTACTTC; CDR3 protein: CASITHGLVNYEQYF
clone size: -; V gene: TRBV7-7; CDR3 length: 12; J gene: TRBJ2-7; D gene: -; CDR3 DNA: TGTGCTCGCCACAGGGACTCCTACGAGCAGTACTTC; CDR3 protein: CARHRDSYEQYF
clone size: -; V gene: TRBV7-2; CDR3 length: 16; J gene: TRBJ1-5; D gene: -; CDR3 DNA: TGTGCCAGCAGCTTAGTTTCCCAGTATGGCAATCAGCCCCAGCATTTT; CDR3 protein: CASSLVSQYGNQPQHF
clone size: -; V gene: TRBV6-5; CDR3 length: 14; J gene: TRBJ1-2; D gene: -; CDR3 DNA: TGTGCCAGCAGTGGAGACACCTCAGCCCATGGCTACACCTTC; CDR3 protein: CASSGDTSAHGYTF
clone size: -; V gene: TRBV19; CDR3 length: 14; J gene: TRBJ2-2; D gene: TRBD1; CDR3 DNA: TGTGCCAGTAGTCGACAGGGCGACACCGGGGAGCTGTTTTTT; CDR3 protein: CASSRQGDTGELFF
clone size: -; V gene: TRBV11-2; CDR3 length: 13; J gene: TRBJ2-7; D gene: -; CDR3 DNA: TGTGCCAGCAGCATCGGACAGTCCTACGAGCAGTACTTC; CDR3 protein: CASSIGQSYEQYF
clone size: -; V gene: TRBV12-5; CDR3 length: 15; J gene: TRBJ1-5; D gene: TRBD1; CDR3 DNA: TGTGCTAGTGGTCCCGGACAGGGTGGCAATCAGCCCCAGCATTTT; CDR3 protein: CASGPGQGGNQPQHF
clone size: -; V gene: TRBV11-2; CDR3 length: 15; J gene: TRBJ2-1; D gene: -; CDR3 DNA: TGTGCCAGCAGCTTCACTCAGAGCTCCTACAATGAGCAGTTCTTC; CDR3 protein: CASSFTQSSYNEQFF
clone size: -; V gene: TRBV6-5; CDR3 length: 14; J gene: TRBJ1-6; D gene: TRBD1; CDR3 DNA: TGTGCCAGCAGTCTCGGGACAGGGGGCGTACCCCTCCACTTT; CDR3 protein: CASSLGTGGVPLHF
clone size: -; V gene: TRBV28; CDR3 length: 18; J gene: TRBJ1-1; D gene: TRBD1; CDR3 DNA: TGTGCCAGCAGTTTACCCATATACCGGGACAGGGATAACACTGAAGCTTTCTTT; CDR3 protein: CASSLPIYRDRDNTEAFF
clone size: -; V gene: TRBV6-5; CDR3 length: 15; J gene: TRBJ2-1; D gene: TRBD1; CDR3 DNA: TGTGCCAGCAGATATGACAGGGGGGGGTACAATGAGCAGTTCTTC; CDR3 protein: CASRYDRGGYNEQFF
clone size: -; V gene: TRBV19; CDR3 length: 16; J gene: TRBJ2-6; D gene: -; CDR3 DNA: TGTGCCAGTAGTGCCCAATACAGCTCTGGGGCCAACGTCCTGACTTTC; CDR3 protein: CASSAQYSSGANVLTF
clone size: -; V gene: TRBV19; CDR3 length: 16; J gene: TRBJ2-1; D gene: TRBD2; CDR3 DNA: TGTGCCAGTAGTACAGCGGGACTAGCGGGAGGAAATGAGCAGTTCTTC; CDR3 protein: CASSTAGLAGGNEQFF
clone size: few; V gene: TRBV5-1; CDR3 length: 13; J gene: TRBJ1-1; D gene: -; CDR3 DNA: TGCGCCAGCAGCATAGACGGGAACACTGAAGCTTTCTTT; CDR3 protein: CASSIDGNTEAFF
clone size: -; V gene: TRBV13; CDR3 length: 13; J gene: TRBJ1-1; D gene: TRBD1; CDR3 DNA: TGTGCCAGCAGCCCAGGGGGCGCGACTGAAGCTTTCTTT; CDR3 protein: CASSPGGATEAFF
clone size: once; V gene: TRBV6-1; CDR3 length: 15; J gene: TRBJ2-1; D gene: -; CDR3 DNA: TGTGCCAGCAGCCTGAAGGGGCTATCCTACAATGAGCAGTTCTTC; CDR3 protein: CASSLKGLSYNEQFF
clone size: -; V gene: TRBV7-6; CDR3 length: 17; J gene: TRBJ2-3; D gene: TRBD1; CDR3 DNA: TGTGCCAGCAGCCCGCACCGGGACAGGGGGCACACAGATACGCAGTATTTT; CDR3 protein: CASSPHRDRGHTDTQYF
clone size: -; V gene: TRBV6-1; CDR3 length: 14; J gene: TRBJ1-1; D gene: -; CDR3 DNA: TGTGCCAGCAGTACCCTGGCTCTTTTCACTGAAGCTTTCTTT; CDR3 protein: CASSTLALFTEAFF
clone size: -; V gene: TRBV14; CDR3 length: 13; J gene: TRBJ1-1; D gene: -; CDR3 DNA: TGTGCCAGCAGCCAATTGTTGCACACTGAAGCTTTCTTT; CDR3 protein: CASSQLLHTEAFF
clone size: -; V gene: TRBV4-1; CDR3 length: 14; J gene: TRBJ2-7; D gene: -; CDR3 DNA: TGCGCCAGCAGCCGGGAGGGGGGAAACTACGAGCAGTACTTC; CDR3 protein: CASSREGGNYEQYF
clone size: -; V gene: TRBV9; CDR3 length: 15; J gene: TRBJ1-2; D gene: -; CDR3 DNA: TGTGCCAGCAGCGTACTCGGAGACAGCCTCTATGGCTACACCTTC; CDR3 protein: CASSVLGDSLYGYTF
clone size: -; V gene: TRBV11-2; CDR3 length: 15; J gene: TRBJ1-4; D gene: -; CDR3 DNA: TGTGCCAGCAGCTCAGGCGGCAGTTATAATGAAAAACTGTTTTTT; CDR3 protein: CASSSGGSYNEKLFF
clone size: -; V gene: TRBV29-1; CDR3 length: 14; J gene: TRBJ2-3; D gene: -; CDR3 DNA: TGCAGCGTTCTCGACCATCAGGGCACAGATACGCAGTATTTT; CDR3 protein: CSVLDHQGTDTQYF
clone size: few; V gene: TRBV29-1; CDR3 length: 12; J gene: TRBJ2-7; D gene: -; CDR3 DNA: TGCAGCGCCGGGCTAGCCAGTGACGAGCAGTACTTC; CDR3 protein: CSAGLASDEQYF
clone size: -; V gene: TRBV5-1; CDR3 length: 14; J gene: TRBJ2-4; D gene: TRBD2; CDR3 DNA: TGCGCCAGCAGACTAGCGGAGAACAAAAACATTCAGTACTTC; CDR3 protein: CASRLAENKNIQYF
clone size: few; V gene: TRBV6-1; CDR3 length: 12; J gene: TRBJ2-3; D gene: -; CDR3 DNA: TGTGCCAGCAGTGAGACTCCATATACGCAGTATTTT; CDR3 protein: CASSETPYTQYF
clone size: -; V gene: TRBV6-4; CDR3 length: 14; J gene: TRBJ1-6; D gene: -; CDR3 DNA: TGTGCCAGCAGCATAAATCCCTATAATTCACCCCTCCACTTT; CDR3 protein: CASSINPYNSPLHF
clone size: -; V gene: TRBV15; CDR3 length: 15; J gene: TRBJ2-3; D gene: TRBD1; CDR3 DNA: TGTGCCACCAGCAGAGATACACAGGGGACAAATACGCAGTATTTT; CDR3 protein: CATSRDTQGTNTQYF